What follows are 29 T cell receptor beta chains derived from one specimen sequenced in a study of blood T cells in healthy people across ages. Sample-barcoded 5' priming and a J-beta primer mix drove a second PCR of 7 to 11 cycles. TCRdb re-called the 5' RACE reads with MiXCR, one entry per CDR3 protein. The table lists some 760,000 distinct CDR3 sequences, about 25% of them singletons. Separately, the same data were catalogued under a study of T cells of mothers and their children.

Sequencing was done on a sample of blood. The origin of the receptors is a boy aged 10-17 years in good health.

This clonotype came up a few times. The chain combines TRBV2 with TRBJ2-5; D gene ambiguous. V was cut by 7 bases and J by 2 bases, with 8 bases left in between. This CDR3 contains 12 residues. Germline V gives CDR1 SNHLY, CDR2 FYNNEI. CDR3 sequence reads: CASKGFQETQYF. The CDR3 DNA sequence: TGTGCCAGCAAGGGCTTTCAAGAGACCCAGTACTTC.

This clonotype was observed a handful of times. The chain couples TRBV29-1 to TRBJ2-5; either TRBD1 or TRBD2 may fit D (6 bases each). The J call may be faulty, since TRBJ2-1 better matches the DNA end. Germline values: CDR1 SQVTM, CDR2 ANQGSEA. The CDR3 totals 12 residues. CDR3 bases: TGCAGCGCTGTTCGGGGGACACATGAGCAGTTCTTC. This gives the protein CSAVRGTHEQFF.

The CDR3, as DNA: TGTGCCAGCAGCTCCCACTGGCGGGATCCCGATACGCAGTATTTT. This sequence encodes CASSSHWRDPDTQYF. The V gene is TRBV7-9, the J gene TRBJ2-3, with D possibly TRBD2 on 6 matching bases. CDR3 length: 15 amino acids. CDR1 SEHNR and CDR2 FQNEAQ come from the germline V gene (reference sequence). Deletions cut 4 bases from V and 6 bases from J, with 17 bases between.

In its sample, this clonotype was seen a few times. The CDR3 DNA reads TGTGCCAGCAATCCTAGCGGGGGGTTTGGGGAGACCCAGTACTTC. Translation: CASNPSGGFGETQYF. This chain links TRBV6-1 with TRBJ2-5, with TRBD2 identical over 11 bases. J was trimmed by 5 bases and V by 7 bases; bases with no gene match: 9. This CDR3 is built from 15 residues. Germline-derived CDR1 and CDR2 are MNHNS and SASEGT.

The V gene is TRBV11-3, the J gene TRBJ2-7; no definite D call. The CDR3 is 17 amino acids. Between the trimmed V and J ends, which lost 0 bases and 3 bases, there was a span of 18 bases. Germline V gives CDR1 SGHNT, CDR2 YENEEA. Here the CDR3 DNA reads TGTGCCAGCAGCTTAGATCCCGCAGGCTTGGAGATCTACGAGCAGTACTTC. Protein: CASSLDPAGLEIYEQYF.

This clonotype was seen a few times. The chain links TRBV28 to TRBJ2-7, with D uncertain. V shed 3 bases and J shed 2 bases, with 8 bases lying between them. CDR1 is MDHEN, CDR2 SYDVKM, per germline. This CDR3 comprises 13 residues. CDR3 sequence reads: CASSLEQTYEQYF. CDR3 sequence (DNA): TGTGCCAGCAGTTTGGAACAGACCTACGAGCAGTACTTC.

The chain links TRBV6-5 to TRBJ1-4, with D unclear. The germline gives CDR1 MNHEY, CDR2 SVGAGI. The CDR3 is 13 residues long. V lost 6 bases and J 3 bases, leaving 8 bases between the germline ends. CDR3 in amino acids: CASRRTPNEKLFF. CDR3 nucleotide sequence: TGTGCCAGCAGGAGGACCCCTAATGAAAAACTGTTTTTT.

CDR3 protein: CASSLDRASGDGYTF. Here the CDR3 DNA reads TGCGCCAGCAGCCTGGACAGGGCATCGGGCGACGGCTACACCTTC. The chain has TRBV5-1 and TRBJ1-2; 8 positions match TRBD1. The CDR3 is made up of 15 amino acids. V gave up 4 bases and J gave up 8 bases; unmatched junction bases: 13. Germline CDR1 SGHRS, CDR2 YFSETQ.

This clonotype was counted only a few times. This chain connects TRBV7-9 to TRBJ2-5, with a tentative D call TRBD1 (6 bases). The J call may be in error: the DNA end matches TRBJ2-1 better. CDR3 size: 13 residues. CDR1 SEHNR and CDR2 FQNEAQ come from the germline V gene (reference sequence). The CDR3 loop reads CASSTVVGGEQFF. DNA of the CDR3: TGTGCCAGCAGCACCGTGGTTGGGGGCGAGCAGTTCTTC.

This clonotype was counted between two and nine times. The V call is TRBV6-5, the J call TRBJ2-5, with a weak D call TRBD2 (6 bases). The J call may be incorrect, as the DNA end agrees better with TRBJ2-7. Germline V lookup: CDR1 MNHEY, CDR2 SVGAGI. The CDR3 sequence is 13 residues long. DNA of the CDR3: TGTGCCAGCAGTCCGACTAGTTTACACGAGCAGTACTTC. Translating it yields CASSPTSLHEQYF.

With respect to this clonotype: The junction departs from the called germline gene at one end, perhaps through a read error. The CDR3 region has the DNA TGTGCCGGCAGCCCCCTACAGCCCAGGGGCGAGCAGTACTTC. It yields the protein CAGSPLQPRGEQYF. The chain couples TRBV14 to TRBJ2-7; D may be TRBD1 (6 bases). This CDR3 spans 14 amino acids. Germline values: CDR1 SGHDN, CDR2 FVKESK.

This chain joins TRBV5-1 and TRBJ1-4; possibly TRBD1 for D (6 bases). The CDR3 consists of 14 residues. Trimming took 3 bases from V and 3 from J, leaving 9 bases between them. Looked up from germline, CDR1 is SGHRS and CDR2 is YFSETQ. The CDR3: CASSWTVANEKLFF. In nucleotides, the CDR3 is TGCGCCAGCAGCTGGACAGTCGCTAATGAAAAACTGTTTTTT.

The chain joins TRBV7-9 to TRBJ2-3, with unresolved D. V lost 5 bases and J 0 bases, leaving 9 bases between the germline ends. Germline CDR1 SEHNR, CDR2 FQNEAQ (reference sequence). The CDR3 runs to 14 residues. CDR3 amino acids: CASSRDGSTDTQYF. The CDR3 bases are TGTGCCAGCAGCCGCGACGGTAGCACAGATACGCAGTATTTT.

This clonotype has only one observation. V is TRBV12-3 or TRBV12-4 and J is TRBJ1-5, with D perhaps TRBD1 (5 bases). CDR3 length: 14 amino acids. V was cut by 1 base and J by 5 bases, with 9 bases left in between. The CDR3 here is CASSLGGFDQPQHF. The CDR3 DNA is TGTGCCAGCAGTTTAGGGGGGTTCGATCAGCCCCAGCATTTT.

This clonotype has a handful of counts. The chain combines TRBV27 with TRBJ2-7; TRBD2 aligns across 12 bases. CDR3 length equals 16 residues. With V trimmed by 4 bases and J by 5 bases, 9 bases remained unmatched. Germline V CDR1 and CDR2: MNHEY, SMNVEV (reference sequence). The DNA of the CDR3 is TGTGCCAGCAGTTCCCTTGGGACTAGCGGGCATGACGAGCAGTACTTC. Protein product: CASSSLGTSGHDEQYF.

This clonotype was observed a handful of times. The chain couples TRBV5-6 to TRBJ2-5; possibly TRBD1 or TRBD2 for D (6 bases each). The J call could be wrong; TRBJ2-1 is a better fit for the DNA end. The CDR3 loop spans 16 amino acids. Per the germline V gene, CDR1 is SGHDT and CDR2 is YYEEEE. The CDR3 sequence: CASSLMSSGAGNEQFF. The CDR3 DNA follows: TGTGCCAGCAGCTTGATGTCATCGGGGGCTGGAAATGAGCAGTTCTTC.

Details on this clonotype: The junction shows a germline mismatch at one end, possibly a read error. The V call is TRBV6-5, the J call TRBJ2-7; TRBD2 matches 10 bases. Germline CDR1 MNHEY, CDR2 SVGAGI. CDR3 size: 13 residues. The CDR3 reads CVSRVTLAGSLYF. The CDR3 DNA is TGTGTCAGCAGGGTGACACTAGCGGGATCTCTTTACTTC.

In its sample, this clonotype was seen a few times. This chain joins TRBV18 and TRBJ2-2, with D tentatively TRBD1 or TRBD2 (5 bases each). Germline CDR1 KGHSH, CDR2 LQKENI. Trimming took off 3 bases at V and 7 bases at J, with 12 bases between the two ends. The CDR3 is 14 amino acids. CDR3 region: CASSPRREHGELFF. In DNA form, the CDR3 reads TGTGCCAGCTCACCTCGCAGGGAGCACGGGGAGCTGTTTTTT.

The chain joins TRBV27 to TRBJ2-1; 11 bases map to TRBD2. Germline loops: CDR1 MNHEY, CDR2 SMNVEV (reference sequence). J lost 2 bases, V lost 4 bases, and 7 bases had no gene match. This CDR3 region has 17 residues. The CDR3 loop is CASSSVTSGGTYNEQFF. The CDR3 nucleotides are TGTGCCAGCAGTTCCGTTACTAGCGGGGGCACCTACAATGAGCAGTTCTTC.

This clonotype came up a few times. The V gene is TRBV12-3 or TRBV12-4, the J gene TRBJ2-1, with D possibly matching TRBD2 (5 bases). Deletions cut 3 bases from V and 7 bases from J, with 16 bases between. This CDR3 region has 15 residues. CDR3 in amino acids: CASSLGDAKGNEQFF. The CDR3 nucleotides are TGTGCCAGCAGTTTGGGAGACGCGAAAGGTAATGAGCAGTTCTTC.

This clonotype was detected ten times or more. The rearrangement links TRBV9 to TRBJ1-3; no firm D call. This CDR3 has 14 amino acids. V lost 4 bases and J lost 3, with 11 bases in between. The V gene's germline CDR1 is SGDLS and CDR2 YYNGEE. CDR3 protein: CASSPRGLGNTIYF. In DNA, the CDR3 is TGTGCCAGCAGCCCCCGAGGACTTGGAAACACCATATATTTT.

The chain recombines TRBV7-9 with TRBJ2-1, with TRBD1 identical over 7 bases. V lost 1 base to trimming and J lost 5 bases; unmatched junction nucleotides: 5. Germline V gene sequence: CDR1 SEHNR, CDR2 FQNEAQ (reference sequence). CDR3 size: 15 residues. The DNA of the CDR3 is TGTGCCAGCAGCTTAGGAGGGGGCCCCAACAATGAGCAGTTCTTC. This translates into CASSLGGGPNNEQFF.

The V and J genes are TRBV20-1 and TRBJ2-1; unclear D gene. Germline loops: CDR1 DFQATT, CDR2 SNEGSKA (reference sequence). Deletions cut 4 bases from V and 9 bases from J, with 10 bases between. The CDR3 has 11 residues. The CDR3 is CSAISSVEQFF. The CDR3 DNA sequence: TGCAGTGCTATAAGTTCGGTTGAGCAGTTCTTC.

The sample holds a few counts of this clonotype. In nucleotides, the CDR3 is TGTGCCAGCAGACCGGGACAGATGTACGAGCAGTACTTC. Its translation: CASRPGQMYEQYF. The chain recombines TRBV2 with TRBJ2-7; 7 nucleotides match TRBD1. With V trimmed by 6 bases and J by 4 bases, 6 bases remained unmatched. CDR3 length: 13 amino acids. From germline, CDR1 is SNHLY and CDR2 FYNNEI.

There are a few counts of this clonotype. The chain carries TRBV5-1 and TRBJ2-6; 7 bases map to TRBD1. V shed 3 bases and J 0 bases; nucleotides not matched to a gene: 6. The CDR3 totals 17 residues. Per the germline V gene, CDR1 is SGHRS and CDR2 is YFSETQ. The CDR3 loop is CASSSRGGISGANVLTF. The CDR3 bases are TGCGCCAGCAGCTCGAGAGGGGGCATCTCTGGGGCCAACGTCCTGACTTTC.

This clonotype was detected only a few times. The chain combines TRBV10-3 with TRBJ1-4; TRBD1 aligns across 8 bases. The CDR3 sequence is 16 residues long. V gave up 10 bases and J gave up 4 bases; unmatched junction bases: 14. CDR1 is ENHRY and CDR2 is SYGVKD in the germline V gene. CDR3 sequence reads: CATQKDRELGNEKLFF. CDR3 DNA: TGTGCCACCCAAAAGGACAGGGAGCTTGGTAATGAAAAACTGTTTTTT.

This chain connects TRBV12-3 or TRBV12-4 to TRBJ2-3, with TRBD2 matching over 9 bases. The CDR3 spans 18 residues. Trimming cost V 6 bases and J 0 bases; bases outside gene matches: 13. This CDR3 is CASSDIPYSGGSTDTQYF. As DNA, the CDR3 is TGTGCCAGCAGCGATATTCCGTATAGCGGGGGAAGCACAGATACGCAGTATTTT.

V usage is TRBV28 and J usage is TRBJ1-1; unclear D gene. The V and J ends lost 2 bases and 1 base respectively, with 11 bases between them. The length of the CDR3 is 15 residues. Germline V gives CDR1 MDHEN, CDR2 SYDVKM. The CDR3 region has the DNA TGTGCCAGCAGTTTAGATCGTCGAGAGAACACTGAAGCTTTCTTT. Protein sequence: CASSLDRRENTEAFF.

J is TRBJ1-6 and V is TRBV28; TRBD1 is a possible D gene (5 bases). Germline assignment: CDR1 MDHEN and CDR2 SYDVKM. The CDR3 is made up of 16 amino acids. V was clipped by 4 bases and J by 0 bases, with 10 bases between them. The CDR3 DNA follows: TGTGCCAGCAGTTATAGGGGTCCCTCCTATAATTCACCCCTCCACTTT. This encodes CASSYRGPSYNSPLHF. Combining the CDR3 with reference TRBV28 and TRBJ1-6 gives the whole variable domain DVKVTQSSRYLVKRTGEKVFLECVQDMDHENMFWYRQDPGLGLRLIYFSYDVKMKEKGDIPEGYSVSREKKERFSLILESASTNQTSMYLCASSYRGPSYNSPLHFGNGTRLTVT.